The table lists the clone carrying this T cell receptor (beta chain) with a few counts. Only in-frame clones appear in the TCRdb table, and some are missing; sequencing was by immunoSEQ multiplex PCR. The sample lists approximately 19,000 clones; about 88% were seen once. If patients had autoimmune disease history or systemic immunosuppression, they were excluded. This record comes from a study of OX40 agonist ivuxolimab in advanced cancers. The germline CDR1 and CDR2 sequences are SEHNR and FQNEAQ (reference sequence). Between the trimmed V and J ends, which lost 6 bases and 5 bases, there was a span of 14 bases. The CDR3 contains 15 residues.

The sample here was CD4+ or CD8+ T cells sorted from blood, taken in a trial of the OX40 agonist ivuxolimab. The receptor was derived from an adult with an advanced solid tumor such as melanoma, head and neck, liver or kidney cancer. The rearrangement uses TRBV7-9 and TRBJ1-6; D not certain. The DNA of the CDR3 is TGTGCCAGCAGGGCCCGCGGTTTTGATAATTCACCCCTCCACTTT. Protein sequence: CASRARGFDNSPLHF.